This T cell receptor (beta chain) emerged from a study of T cell changes during pregnancy in multiple sclerosis (dated by TCRdb to the late 2010s). Notes on the research overall: In women with multiple sclerosis, the researchers looked at how the T cell repertoire shifted as pregnancy progressed.

CDR3 length: 16 amino acids, cysteine to phenylalanine. Left in the record is the CDR3 DNA by itself, 48 bases read in frame from the first base. The junction shows trimming of 4 bases on V and 1 base on J, and the gene matches do not reach 7 bases of it. According to the germline V gene, CDR1 reads MDHEN and CDR2 reads SYDVKM. On this clone itself: Its antigen is still unknown. No base quality information exists; no much larger clone differs at one position.

The method behind the library was the immunoSEQ multiplex PCR assay. What TCRdb holds here is the immuneACCESS table cut down to in-frame rearrangements. Part of the clones is not present; checked against another copy, under half of the missing clones reflect an unresolved V gene, and the others are unexplained. For this sample the table gives 40,000 or so clones, of which 88% were detected only once. The top ten constitute more than 5.5% of the sample. The sequence joins TRBV28 to TRBJ2-5, and TRBD2 matches 9 of the central bases. The receptor's source is a female donor with multiple sclerosis, enrolled in a pregnancy study. The source was CD8+ T cells from peripheral blood mononuclear cells, collected in the third trimester of pregnancy. The CDR3 reads as follows: CASSSRGGGSQETQYF. The sequenced DNA is TGTGCCAGCAGTTCACGCGGGGGGGGGTCCCAAGAGACCCAGTACTTC.